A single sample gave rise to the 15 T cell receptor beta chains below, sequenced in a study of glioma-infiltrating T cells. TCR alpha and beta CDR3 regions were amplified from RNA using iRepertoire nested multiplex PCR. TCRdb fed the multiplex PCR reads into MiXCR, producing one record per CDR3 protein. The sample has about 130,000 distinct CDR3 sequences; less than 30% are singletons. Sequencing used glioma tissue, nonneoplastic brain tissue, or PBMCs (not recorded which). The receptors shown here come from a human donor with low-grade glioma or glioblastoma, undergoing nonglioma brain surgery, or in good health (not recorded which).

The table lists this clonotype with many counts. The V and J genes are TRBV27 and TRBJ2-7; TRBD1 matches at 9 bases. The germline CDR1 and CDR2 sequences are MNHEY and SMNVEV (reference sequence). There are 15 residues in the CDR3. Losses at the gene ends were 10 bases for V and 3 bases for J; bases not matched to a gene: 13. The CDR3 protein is CANIRWGQGNYEQYF. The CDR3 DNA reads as TGTGCCAACATCCGGTGGGGACAGGGTAACTACGAGCAGTACTTC.

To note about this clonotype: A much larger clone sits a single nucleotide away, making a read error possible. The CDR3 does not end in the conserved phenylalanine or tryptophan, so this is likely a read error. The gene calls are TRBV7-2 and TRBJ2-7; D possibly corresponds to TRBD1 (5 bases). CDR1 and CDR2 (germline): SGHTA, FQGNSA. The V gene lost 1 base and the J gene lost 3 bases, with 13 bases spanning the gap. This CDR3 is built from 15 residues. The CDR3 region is CASSLVSQVDYEQYL. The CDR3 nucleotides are TGTGCCAGCAGCTTAGTTTCACAGGTGGACTACGAGCAGTACCTC.

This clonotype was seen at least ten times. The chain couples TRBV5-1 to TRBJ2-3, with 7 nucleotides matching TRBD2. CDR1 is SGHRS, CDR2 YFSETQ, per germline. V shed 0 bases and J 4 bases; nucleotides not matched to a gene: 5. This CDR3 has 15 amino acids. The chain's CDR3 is CASSLATSDADTQYF. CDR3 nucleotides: TGCGCCAGCAGCTTGGCAACTAGCGACGCAGATACGCAGTATTTT.

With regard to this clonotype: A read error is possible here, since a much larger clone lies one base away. CDR3 protein: CASSQPPGQANTEDFF. CDR3 sequence (DNA): TGCGCCAGCAGCCAGCCCCCGGGACAGGCGAACACTGAAGATTTCTTT. This sequence joins TRBV4-1 and TRBJ1-1; TRBD1 matches 8 bases. Germline loops: CDR1 MGHRA, CDR2 YSYEKL. CDR3 length equals 16 residues.

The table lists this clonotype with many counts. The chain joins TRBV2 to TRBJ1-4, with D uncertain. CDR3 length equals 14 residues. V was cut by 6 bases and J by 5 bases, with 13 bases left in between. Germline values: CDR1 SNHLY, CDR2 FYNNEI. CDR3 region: CASRRMGLNEKLFF. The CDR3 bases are TGTGCCAGCAGAAGGATGGGATTGAATGAAAAACTGTTTTTT.

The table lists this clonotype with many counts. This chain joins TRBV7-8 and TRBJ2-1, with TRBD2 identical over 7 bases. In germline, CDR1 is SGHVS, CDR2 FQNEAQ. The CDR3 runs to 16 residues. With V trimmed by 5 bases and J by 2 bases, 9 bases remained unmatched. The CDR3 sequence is CASSQTGGETYNEQFF. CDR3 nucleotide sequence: TGTGCCAGCAGCCAGACTGGGGGGGAAACCTACAATGAGCAGTTCTTC.

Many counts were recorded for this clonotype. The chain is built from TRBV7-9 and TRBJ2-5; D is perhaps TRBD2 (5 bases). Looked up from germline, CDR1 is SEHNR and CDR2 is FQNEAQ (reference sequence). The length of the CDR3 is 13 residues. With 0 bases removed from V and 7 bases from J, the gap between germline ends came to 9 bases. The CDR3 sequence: CASSLATSRTQYF. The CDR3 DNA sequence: TGTGCCAGCAGCTTAGCCACTAGTAGGACCCAGTACTTC. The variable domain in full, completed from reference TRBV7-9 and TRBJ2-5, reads DTGVSQNPRHKITKRGQNVTFRCDPISEHNRLYWYRQTLGQGPEFLTYFQNEAQLEKSRLLSDRFSAERPKGSFSTLEIQRTEQGDSAMYLCASSLATSRTQYFGPGTRLLVL.

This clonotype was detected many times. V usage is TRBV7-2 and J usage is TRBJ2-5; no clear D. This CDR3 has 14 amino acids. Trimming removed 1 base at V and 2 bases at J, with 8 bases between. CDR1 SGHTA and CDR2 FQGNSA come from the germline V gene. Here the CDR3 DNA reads TGTGCCAGCAGCTTAGGGGGATTTCAAGAGACCCAGTACTTC. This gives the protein CASSLGGFQETQYF.

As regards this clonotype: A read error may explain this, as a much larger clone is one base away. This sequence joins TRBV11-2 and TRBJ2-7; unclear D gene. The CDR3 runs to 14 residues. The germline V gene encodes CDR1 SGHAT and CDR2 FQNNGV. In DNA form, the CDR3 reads TGTGCCAGCAGCTTATCCGGCAGGATCGGCGAGCACTACTTC. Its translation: CASSLSGRIGEHYF.

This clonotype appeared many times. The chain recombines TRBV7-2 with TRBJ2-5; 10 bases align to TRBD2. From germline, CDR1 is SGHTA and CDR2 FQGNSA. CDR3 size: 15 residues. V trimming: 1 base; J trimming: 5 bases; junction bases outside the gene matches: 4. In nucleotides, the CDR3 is TGTGCCAGCAGCTTAGGGGGACTAGCGATTGAGACCCAGTACTTC. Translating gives CASSLGGLAIETQYF.

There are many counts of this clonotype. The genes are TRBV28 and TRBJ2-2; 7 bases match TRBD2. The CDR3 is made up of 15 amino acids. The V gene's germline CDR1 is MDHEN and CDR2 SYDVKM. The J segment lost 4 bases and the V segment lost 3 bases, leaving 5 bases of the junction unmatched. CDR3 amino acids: CASSLAGEGTGELFF. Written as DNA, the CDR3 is TGTGCCAGCAGTTTGGCGGGAGAGGGCACCGGGGAGCTGTTTTTT.

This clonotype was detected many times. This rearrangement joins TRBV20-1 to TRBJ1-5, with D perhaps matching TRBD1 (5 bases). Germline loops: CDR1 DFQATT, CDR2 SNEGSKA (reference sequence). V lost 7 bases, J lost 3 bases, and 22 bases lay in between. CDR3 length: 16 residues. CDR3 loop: CSVPPNQPGLNQPQHF. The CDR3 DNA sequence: TGCAGTGTCCCCCCAAATCAGCCGGGGCTCAATCAGCCCCAGCATTTT.

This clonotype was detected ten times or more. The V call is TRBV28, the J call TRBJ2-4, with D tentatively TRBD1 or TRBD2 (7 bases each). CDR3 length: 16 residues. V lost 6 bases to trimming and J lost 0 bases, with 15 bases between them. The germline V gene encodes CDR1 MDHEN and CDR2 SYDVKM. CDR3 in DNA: TGTGCCAGCAGGAAGGCAGGGGGGGAAGCCAAAAACATTCAGTACTTC. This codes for CASRKAGGEAKNIQYF.

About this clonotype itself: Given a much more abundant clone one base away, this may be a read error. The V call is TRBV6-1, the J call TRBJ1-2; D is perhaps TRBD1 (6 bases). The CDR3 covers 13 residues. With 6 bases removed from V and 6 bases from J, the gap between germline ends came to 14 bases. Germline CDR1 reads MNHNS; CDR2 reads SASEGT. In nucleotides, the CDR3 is TGTGCCAGCAGCTCCAGAGGGGGAGATGGCTACACCTTC. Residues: CASSSRGGDGYTF.

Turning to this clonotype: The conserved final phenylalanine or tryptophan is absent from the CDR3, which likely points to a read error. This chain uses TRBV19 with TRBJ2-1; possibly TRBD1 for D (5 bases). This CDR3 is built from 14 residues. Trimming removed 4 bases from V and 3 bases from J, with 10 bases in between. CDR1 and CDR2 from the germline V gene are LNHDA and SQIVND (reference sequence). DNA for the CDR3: TGTGCCAGTAGTACTCAGGGAATCTACAATGAGCAGTTCCTC. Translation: CASSTQGIYNEQFL.